These 23 T cell receptor beta chains were all obtained from the same sample, sequenced in a study of T-cell memory formation after mild COVID-19. TCRdb recomputed calls from the 5' RACE reads with MiXCR, one row per CDR3 protein. Among hundreds of thousands of distinct CDR3 sequences listed, around 13% were seen once. The sample taken for sequencing was PBMCs or a T cell subset sorted from them (not recorded which). The source of these receptors is a man between 18 and 35 years old who had mild COVID-19 (a few samples of this study predate the infection). Cell type and time point are not known.

The chain carries TRBV5-6 and TRBJ2-3; TRBD2 matches at 7 bases. The CDR3 covers 15 residues. Per the germline V gene, CDR1 is SGHDT and CDR2 is YYEEEE. J was trimmed by 1 base and V by 4 bases; bases with no gene match: 6. CDR3 sequence: CASSPIAGRTDTQYF. CDR3 coding DNA: TGTGCCAGCAGCCCGATAGCGGGCCGCACAGATACGCAGTATTTT.

The CDR3: CASSFEGNTEAFF. CDR3 sequence (DNA): TGTGCCAGCAGTTTCGAGGGGAACACTGAAGCTTTCTTT. The rearrangement links TRBV12-3 or TRBV12-4 to TRBJ1-1; D gene uncertain. The V gene lost 3 bases and the J gene lost 1 base, with 6 bases spanning the gap. CDR3 length: 13 residues.

This clonotype was seen at least ten times. The chain is built from TRBV6-5 and TRBJ2-3; D gene unclear. Trimming took off 9 bases at V and 6 bases at J, with 13 bases between the two ends. The CDR3 runs 12 residues. Germline assignment: CDR1 MNHEY and CDR2 SVGAGI. The CDR3 coding sequence is TGTGCCAGTGGGCTAGTTGGGGATACGCAGTATTTT. Residues: CASGLVGDTQYF.

The sample holds a few counts of this clonotype. The V call is TRBV12-5, the J call TRBJ2-3, with D possibly being TRBD1 or TRBD2 (5 bases each). The germline CDR1 and CDR2 sequences are LGHNT and FRNRAP. V was shortened by 4 bases and J by 1 base, with 15 bases between the two germline ends. This CDR3 is 16 amino acids long. CDR3 protein: CASGSPRGVGTDTQYF. The DNA for the CDR3 is TGTGCTAGTGGTTCGCCTAGAGGGGTCGGCACAGATACGCAGTATTTT.

This sequence joins TRBV7-2 and TRBJ2-5; D assignment may be TRBD1 or TRBD2 (6 bases each). V lost 9 bases, J lost 3 bases, and 14 bases lay in between. CDR1 and CDR2 from the germline V gene are SGHTA and FQGNSA. The CDR3 has 13 amino acids. CDR3: CASTRGQEETQYF. The CDR3 DNA sequence: TGTGCCAGTACCCGGGGGCAGGAAGAGACCCAGTACTTC.

On this clonotype itself: No DNA is shown, since the ends of the CDR3 on it are uncertain; the CDR3 is the one TCRdb lists. This chain connects TRBV6-5 to TRBJ1-3; TRBD1, as called in the table, went unchecked against the DNA. The CDR3 length is 17 residues, termini included. Germline loops: CDR1 MNHEY, CDR2 SVGAGI. CDR3: CASSSSGHAGSGNTIYF.

The rearrangement links TRBV9 to TRBJ2-3; D uncertain. The CDR3 totals 15 residues. Per the germline V gene, CDR1 is SGDLS and CDR2 is YYNGEE. V was trimmed by 4 bases and J by 6 bases, leaving 18 bases between them. The CDR3 region has the DNA TGTGCCAGCAGCTCCAGAGCGACCTATCCCGATACGCAGTATTTT. Translated: CASSSRATYPDTQYF.

The chain uses TRBV15 and TRBJ2-3; 7 bases are a match to TRBD1. CDR1 and CDR2 from the germline V gene are LNHNV and YYDKDF (reference sequence). The length of the CDR3 is 16 residues. V lost 4 bases, J lost 3 bases, and 10 bases stayed unmatched. Here the CDR3 reads CATSIVRGSGTDTQYF. The CDR3 region has the DNA TGTGCCACCAGCATTGTCAGGGGGTCTGGGACAGATACGCAGTATTTT. Based on the CDR3 plus reference TRBV15 and TRBJ2-3, the full variable domain is DAMVIQNPRYQVTQFGKPVTLSCSQTLNHNVMYWYQQKSSQAPKLLFHYYDKDFNNEADTPDNFQSRRPNTSFCFLDIRSPGLGDTAMYLCATSIVRGSGTDTQYFGPGTRLTVL.

This rearrangement joins TRBV20-1 to TRBJ1-4; no reliable D call. Germline V CDR1 and CDR2: DFQATT, SNEGSKA (reference sequence). The CDR3 extends over 15 amino acids. V shed 0 bases and J shed 5 bases, with 13 bases lying between them. The CDR3 coding sequence is TGCAGTGCTAGAGATCCGGGCGGACGAAATGAAAAACTGTTTTTT. This codes for CSARDPGGRNEKLFF.

This chain uses TRBV5-1 with TRBJ1-5; a possible D gene is TRBD1 (5 bases). Germline CDR1 is SGHRS and CDR2 is YFSETQ. This CDR3 is 15 amino acids long. Trimming removed 4 bases from V and 3 bases from J, with 14 bases in between. The chain's CDR3 is CASSLQGIDNQPQHF. CDR3 DNA: TGCGCCAGCAGCCTGCAGGGTATCGACAATCAGCCCCAGCATTTT.

The chain carries TRBV20-1 and TRBJ2-7, with 8 bases fitting TRBD1. The germline CDR1 and CDR2 sequences are DFQATT and SNEGSKA (reference sequence). This CDR3 has 17 residues. Germline trimming cut 5 bases from V and 4 bases from J; bases unmatched to any gene: 19. This chain's CDR3 is CSASTAGTGKSSYEQYV. The CDR3 region has the DNA TGCAGTGCTTCGACCGCCGGGACAGGAAAGTCATCGTACGAGCAGTACGTC.

A few counts support this clonotype. The rearrangement joins TRBV4-1 to TRBJ1-5; D is uncertain. Germline V CDR1 and CDR2: MGHRA, YSYEKL. Deletions cut 4 bases from V and 1 base from J, with 8 bases between. The CDR3 consists of 14 residues. The CDR3: CASSLEYSNQPQHF. The CDR3 nucleotides are TGCGCCAGCAGCCTAGAGTACAGCAATCAGCCCCAGCATTTT.

This chain connects TRBV18 to TRBJ1-1, with 10 bases identical to TRBD1. The CDR3 contains 14 residues. The J segment lost 10 bases and the V segment lost 8 bases, leaving 13 bases of the junction unmatched. Germline-derived CDR1 and CDR2 are KGHSH and LQKENI. CDR3 amino acids: CASAKTGGSGRAFF. CDR3 nucleotides: TGTGCCAGCGCAAAGACAGGGGGCAGTGGGCGAGCTTTCTTT.

This clonotype has a handful of counts. The chain recombines TRBV18 with TRBJ2-2; no clear D gene. The CDR3 totals 13 residues. Trimming removed 0 bases at V and 7 bases at J, with 6 bases between. CDR1 and CDR2 from the germline V gene are KGHSH and LQKENI. The CDR3 region is CASSPPVGGELFF. The CDR3 DNA sequence: TGTGCCAGCTCACCACCGGTTGGCGGGGAGCTGTTTTTT.

A few counts support this clonotype. The chain links TRBV7-2 to TRBJ2-3; 11 bases are a match to TRBD2. With V trimmed by 6 bases and J by 5 bases, 10 bases remained unmatched. CDR1 and CDR2 from the germline V gene are SGHTA and FQGNSA. The CDR3 loop spans 16 amino acids. The CDR3 loop is CASSPRLAGFRDTQYF. For the CDR3, the DNA is TGTGCCAGCAGTCCCCGACTAGCGGGGTTCAGAGATACGCAGTATTTT.

There are a few counts of this clonotype. The rearrangement joins TRBV7-8 to TRBJ1-6; the D is unclear. CDR3 size: 15 residues. Germline V gives CDR1 SGHVS, CDR2 FQNEAQ. Trimming stripped 3 bases from V and 6 bases from J, with 12 bases between. This CDR3 reads CASSFQVSANSPLHF. As DNA, the CDR3 is TGTGCCAGCAGCTTCCAGGTCTCCGCTAATTCACCCCTCCACTTT.

In this sample, this clonotype turned up a few times. V and J are TRBV5-1 and TRBJ1-2; D perhaps matches TRBD1 (6 bases). CDR3 length: 14 residues. Germline V lookup: CDR1 SGHRS, CDR2 YFSETQ. With 4 bases removed from V and 7 bases from J, the gap between germline ends came to 17 bases. The CDR3 reads CASSLFTGSAGYTF. The CDR3, as DNA: TGCGCCAGCAGCCTGTTCACAGGGTCGGCTGGCTACACCTTC.

This clonotype was counted a few times. This chain joins TRBV5-1 and TRBJ2-1; D remains unclear. The V end was cut by 2 bases, the J end by 7 bases, with 10 bases between. The CDR3 is 13 residues long. CDR1 and CDR2 from the germline V gene are SGHRS and YFSETQ. In nucleotides, the CDR3 is TGCGCCAGCAGCTTTGACCTGAGGAATGAGCAGTTCTTC. Amino acids: CASSFDLRNEQFF.

Written as DNA, the CDR3 is TGTGCCAGCAGCTTTGTTTTTATGAACACTGAAGCTTTCTTT. It yields the protein CASSFVFMNTEAFF. The chain uses TRBV7-2 and TRBJ1-1; the D is unclear. V was pared by 3 bases and J by 0 bases, with 8 bases between. Germline-derived CDR1 and CDR2 are SGHTA and FQGNSA. The CDR3 has 14 amino acids.

The gene calls are TRBV7-4 and TRBJ2-5; D perhaps matches TRBD2 (6 bases). The CDR3 loop spans 15 amino acids. V was clipped by 4 bases and J by 3 bases, with 15 bases between them. Germline assignment: CDR1 SGHVT and CDR2 SQSDAQ. The CDR3 loop reads CASSYRAGNKETQYF. CDR3 sequence (DNA): TGTGCCAGCAGCTACCGGGCGGGAAATAAAGAGACCCAGTACTTC.

A few counts support this clonotype. The chain recombines TRBV20-1 with TRBJ1-4; D is unresolved. CDR1 and CDR2 from the germline V gene are DFQATT and SNEGSKA (reference sequence). Trimming took off 5 bases at V and 7 bases at J, with 20 bases between the two ends. The CDR3 sequence is 15 residues long. DNA for the CDR3: TGCAGTGCTGAGAGCCCAACCAGAACGGGTGAAAAACTGTTTTTT. The encoded protein is CSAESPTRTGEKLFF.

This clonotype showed up just a few times. V usage is TRBV9 and J usage is TRBJ2-5; 7 bases are shared with TRBD2. The length of the CDR3 is 15 residues. The J segment lost 2 bases and the V segment lost 0 bases, leaving 4 bases of the junction unmatched. From germline, CDR1 is SGDLS and CDR2 YYNGEE. This CDR3 reads CASSVGGGHQETQYF. The CDR3 region has the DNA TGTGCCAGCAGCGTAGGCGGGGGTCATCAAGAGACCCAGTACTTC.

The chain couples TRBV30 to TRBJ1-1; D is uncertain. The CDR3 is 13 amino acids. V was clipped by 4 bases and J by 4 bases, with 13 bases between them. Germline assignment: CDR1 GTSNPN and CDR2 SVGIG (reference sequence). This CDR3 is CAWTWALGTEAFF. The CDR3 DNA sequence: TGTGCCTGGACCTGGGCACTTGGCACTGAAGCTTTCTTT.